This TCR beta chain was found in a study of monozygotic twins with cystic fibrosis. TCRdb's copy holds only in-frame clones and misses some; the assay was immunoSEQ multiplex PCR. Of about 30,000 clones listed, around four fifths are singletons. The CDR3 runs 13 residues. V shed 6 bases and J shed 0 bases, with 9 bases lying between them. Germline values: CDR1 WSHSY, CDR2 SAAADI. Sequencing was carried out using blood. This receptor was taken from a girl aged 2 to 10 with cystic fibrosis. The chain joins TRBV10-2 to TRBJ2-7; no definite D call. In DNA form, the CDR3 reads TGCGCCAGCAGCCTTAGCCTCTCCTACGAGCAGTACTTC. It specifies CASSLSLSYEQYF.